These 27 T cell receptor beta chains were all obtained from the same sample, sequenced in a study of cytomegalovirus exposure and HLA in healthy donors. The primer mix had 60 Vbeta and 13 Jbeta primers. Measured with immunoSEQ multiplex PCR; TCRdb has only the in-frame clones, and not every one. The table shows about 55,000 clones, with 65% to 80% occurring only once. Sequencing used PBMCs. The receptors derive from a man in his forties or fifties in good health and CMV-seropositive.

This rearrangement joins TRBV2 to TRBJ1-1, with D uncertain. The CDR3 extends over 14 amino acids. Deletions cut 7 bases from V and 6 bases from J, with 18 bases between. Germline lookup yields CDR1 SNHLY and CDR2 FYNNEI. The CDR3 loop reads CASMSEAATPEAFF. The CDR3 bases are TGTGCCAGCATGAGCGAGGCAGCAACCCCTGAAGCTTTCTTT.

V is TRBV6-4 and J is TRBJ2-7; D perhaps matches TRBD1 (6 bases). The germline V and J ends were trimmed by 8 bases and 5 bases, with 22 bases remaining between them. The CDR3 totals 15 residues. The germline V gene has CDR1 MRHNA and CDR2 SNTAGT. This CDR3 reads CASFLARGTKNEQYF. The CDR3 nucleotides read TGTGCCAGCTTCCTCGCCAGGGGTACGAAGAACGAGCAGTACTTC.

The V call is TRBV6-1, the J call TRBJ2-7; 8 nucleotides match TRBD1. The CDR3 length is 17 residues. V was clipped by 4 bases and J by 10 bases; unmatched bases: 21. Germline CDR1 reads MNHNS; CDR2 reads SASEGT. The CDR3: CASSVSTGTGGLSSQYF. In DNA form, the CDR3 reads TGTGCCAGCAGTGTCTCGACCGGGACAGGCGGCCTGAGCTCACAGTACTTC.

This rearrangement joins TRBV2 to TRBJ1-3, with D perhaps matching TRBD1 (5 bases). Between the trimmed V and J ends, which lost 4 bases and 2 bases, there was a span of 9 bases. The germline V gene has CDR1 SNHLY and CDR2 FYNNEI. CDR3 size: 14 residues. CDR3 in DNA: TGTGCCAGCAGTGGGCAGGGCGCTGGAAACACCATATATTTT. Protein product: CASSGQGAGNTIYF.

This clone came up once. The chain employs TRBV10-3 and TRBJ1-5, with 8 bases that match TRBD1. V lost 6 bases to trimming and J lost 5 bases; unmatched junction nucleotides: 6. The CDR3 sequence is 14 residues long. From germline, CDR1 is ENHRY and CDR2 SYGVKD. The CDR3 protein is CAISPGQGYQPQHF. CDR3 in DNA: TGTGCCATCAGCCCTGGACAGGGCTATCAGCCCCAGCATTTT.

The chain recombines TRBV2 with TRBJ2-2; 10 bases are a match to TRBD2. J lost 8 bases, V lost 8 bases, and 11 bases had no gene match. The germline V gene has CDR1 SNHLY and CDR2 FYNNEI. This CDR3 has 15 amino acids. As DNA, the CDR3 is TGTGCCAGCCGTTTACTAGCGGGGAACGGTGGGGAGCTGTTTTTT. It translates to CASRLLAGNGGELFF.

The V and J genes are TRBV19 and TRBJ1-1; D is unclear. V shed 5 bases and J shed 6 bases, with 13 bases lying between them. The CDR3 is 13 residues long. Germline V CDR1 and CDR2: LNHDA, SQIVND (reference sequence). The CDR3 here is CASSRMDFAEAFF. As DNA, the CDR3 is TGTGCCAGTAGTCGAATGGACTTCGCTGAAGCTTTCTTT.

The rearrangement uses TRBV10-1 and TRBJ1-2; 9 nucleotides match TRBD1. Trimming at V came to 11 bases and at J to 4 bases, leaving 2 bases not matched to a gene. From germline, CDR1 is WNHNN and CDR2 SYGVQD (reference sequence). The CDR3 has 11 amino acids. This CDR3 reads CAGGQGYGYTF. CDR3 in DNA: TGCGCCGGGGGACAGGGCTATGGCTACACCTTC.

V and J are TRBV5-6 and TRBJ1-4, with D possibly TRBD1 on 5 matching bases. CDR1 is SGHDT and CDR2 is YYEEEE in the germline V gene. This CDR3 has 15 amino acids. The V and J ends lost 5 bases and 7 bases respectively, with 18 bases between them. The CDR3 DNA sequence: TGTGCCAGCAGGGGGGGATCGGGTAACGCTGAAAAACTGTTTTTT. Residues: CASRGGSGNAEKLFF. Full variable domain (remainder filled in from reference TRBV5-6 and TRBJ1-4): DAGVTQSPTHLIKTRGQQVTLRCSPKSGHDTVSWYQQALGQGPQFIFQYYEEEERQRGNFPDRFSGHQFPNYSSELNVNALLLGDSALYLCASRGGSGNAEKLFFGSGTQLSVL.

The chain has TRBV5-1 and TRBJ1-2; 10 bases line up with TRBD1. The junction had 9 bases not matched to a gene; V was cut back by 7 bases and J by 6 bases. There are 14 residues in the CDR3. CDR1 and CDR2 (germline): SGHRS, YFSETQ. The CDR3 spells CASSLGTGADGYTF. The CDR3 region has the DNA TGCGCCAGCTCCTTAGGGACAGGGGCGGATGGCTACACCTTC.

This sequence joins TRBV6-6 and TRBJ1-6; 12 nucleotides line up with TRBD1. CDR3 size: 16 residues. The V and J ends lost 5 bases and 7 bases, in that order; junction bases with no gene match: 6. In germline, CDR1 is MNHNY, CDR2 SVGAGI (reference sequence). The CDR3 loop reads CASSRGTGGGNSPLHF. Written as DNA, the CDR3 is TGTGCCAGCAGTCGGGGGACAGGGGGCGGGAATTCACCCCTCCACTTT.

The CDR3 sequence: CASSIIVQGTEAFF. CDR3 in DNA: TGTGCCAGTAGTATAATCGTTCAGGGTACTGAAGCTTTCTTT. The chain couples TRBV19 to TRBJ1-1, with D possibly matching TRBD1 (5 bases). The V end lost 2 bases, the J end lost 5 bases, and 12 bases lay between the germline ends. The V gene's germline CDR1 is LNHDA and CDR2 SQIVND (reference sequence). CDR3 size: 14 residues.

The V and J genes are TRBV7-8 and TRBJ2-7, with 11 bases identical to TRBD2. Germline trimming cut 5 bases from V and 2 bases from J; bases unmatched to any gene: 5. This CDR3 has 15 residues. Germline V gene data show CDR1 as SGHVS and CDR2 as FQNEAQ. The CDR3 DNA sequence: TGTGCCAGCAGCAGATCTAGCGGGGGGCCCTACGAGCAGTACTTC. Protein: CASSRSSGGPYEQYF.

The chain carries TRBV5-4 and TRBJ2-1, with 8 nucleotides matching TRBD1. The V gene's germline CDR1 is SGHNT and CDR2 YYREEE (reference sequence). V shed 7 bases and J 0 bases; nucleotides not matched to a gene: 15. This CDR3 is built from 18 residues. DNA of the CDR3: TGTGCCAGCTTTACTGGGGGGACAGGTGCTAGCTCCTACAATGAGCAGTTCTTC. It yields the protein CASFTGGTGASSYNEQFF. The full variable domain, completed using reference TRBV5-4 and TRBJ2-1, is ETGVTQSPTHLIKTRGQQVTLRCSSQSGHNTVSWYQQALGQGPQFIFQYYREEENGRGNFPPRFSGLQFPNYSSELNVNALELDDSALYLCASFTGGTGASSYNEQFFGPGTRLTVL.

This clone has more than one count but fewer than ten. This chain connects TRBV21-1 to TRBJ2-1; the D call in the table, TRBD1, was not verified against the DNA. TRBV21-1 is deemed a pseudogene. The CDR3 extends over 15 amino acids. CDR3 DNA: TGTGCCAGCAGCAAAGAGGGGGCTACCGATCATGAGCAGTTCTTC. Its protein is CASSKEGATDHEQFF.

The rearrangement joins TRBV4-3 to TRBJ1-5; TRBD1 aligns across 7 bases. Germline CDR1 reads LGHNA; CDR2 reads YSLEER. With 4 bases clipped from V and 1 base from J, the junction kept 10 bases outside the gene matches. The CDR3 has 17 amino acids. CDR3 sequence (DNA): TGCGCCAGCAGCCGCGTCTACAGGGGTCGGAGCAATCAGCCCCAGCATTTT. Protein sequence: CASSRVYRGRSNQPQHF.

This clone was detected once. The genes are TRBV21-1 and TRBJ1-5; TRBD1, as called in the table, went unchecked against the DNA. TRBV21-1 is noted as a pseudogene. CDR3 size: 17 residues. The CDR3 DNA reads TGTGCCAGCAGCAAAGCGCGCCTCGGACAGGGTAATCAGCCCCAGCATTTT. This codes for CASSKARLGQGNQPQHF.

This sequence joins TRBV29-1 and TRBJ2-2, with 9 bases lining up with TRBD1. J gave up 1 base and V 5 bases, and 5 bases lay outside the gene matches. The CDR3 sequence is 15 residues long. Germline-derived CDR1 and CDR2 are SQVTM and ANQGSEA. CDR3 sequence reads: CSVHPGQGNTGELFF. As DNA, the CDR3 is TGCAGCGTTCATCCGGGACAGGGGAACACCGGGGAGCTGTTTTTT.

The chain carries TRBV30 and TRBJ2-1; 9 bases are shared with TRBD1. The CDR3 extends over 14 amino acids. J was trimmed by 3 bases and V by 0 bases; bases with no gene match: 0. Germline CDR1 GTSNPN, CDR2 SVGIG (reference sequence). CDR3 coding DNA: TGTGCCTGGAGTGTGGGACAGGGCTACAATGAGCAGTTCTTC. This encodes CAWSVGQGYNEQFF.

The rearrangement uses TRBV2 and TRBJ1-3; D is possibly TRBD1 (5 bases). The CDR3 has 15 residues. Germline CDR1 is SNHLY and CDR2 is FYNNEI. Trimming pared 0 bases from V and 9 bases from J, leaving 15 bases between. The CDR3 sequence is CASSEALGGEATIYF. In DNA form, the CDR3 reads TGTGCCAGCAGTGAAGCCCTGGGGGGGGAAGCCACCATATATTTT.

This clone was recorded once. The J gene is TRBJ1-4, the V gene TRBV27, with unresolved D. This CDR3 contains 13 residues. Germline V gives CDR1 MNHEY, CDR2 SMNVEV (reference sequence). V was pared by 3 bases and J by 0 bases, with 2 bases between. CDR3 DNA sequence: TGTGCCAGCAGTTTCTCAACTAATGAAAAACTGTTTTTT. Amino acid sequence: CASSFSTNEKLFF.

There are a few counts of this clone. The chain carries TRBV9 and TRBJ1-3; D remains unclear. CDR1 is SGDLS and CDR2 is YYNGEE in the germline V gene. Deletions cut 4 bases from V and 1 base from J, with 9 bases between. This CDR3 spans 14 amino acids. The CDR3 reads CASSLRESGNTIYF. For the CDR3, the DNA is TGTGCCAGCAGCTTGAGGGAATCTGGAAACACCATATATTTT. The variable domain in full, with the rest retrieved from reference TRBV9 and TRBJ1-3, is DSGVTQTPKHLITATGQRVTLRCSPRSGDLSVYWYQQSLDQGLQFLIQYYNGEERAKGNILERFSAQQFPDLHSELNLSSLELGDSALYFCASSLRESGNTIYFGEGSWLTVV.

V usage is TRBV7-9 and J usage is TRBJ2-3; 8 nucleotides match TRBD2. The CDR3 covers 17 residues. J lost 0 bases, V lost 4 bases, and 9 bases had no gene match. The germline V gene has CDR1 SEHNR and CDR2 FQNEAQ (reference sequence). The CDR3 here is CASSSNGGEQSTDTQYF. CDR3 nucleotide sequence: TGTGCCAGCAGCTCTAACGGGGGGGAACAAAGCACAGATACGCAGTATTTT.

This clone came up once. The gene calls are TRBV11-2 and TRBJ2-1; weak D call: TRBD2 (5 bases). Germline values: CDR1 SGHAT, CDR2 FQNNGV. V lost 5 bases and J lost 0, with 14 bases in between. The CDR3 extends over 16 amino acids. CDR3 region: CASSPRGLSSYNEQFF. The CDR3 DNA reads TGTGCCAGCAGCCCACGAGGACTGAGCTCCTACAATGAGCAGTTCTTC.

This chain uses TRBV4-1 with TRBJ2-5; D gene unclear. CDR3 length: 15 amino acids. Germline CDR1 and CDR2: MGHRA and YSYEKL. The V and J ends lost 0 bases and 1 base respectively, with 9 bases between them. In DNA, the CDR3 is TGCGCCAGCAGCCAAGAATACCGGTCCCAAGAGACCCAGTACTTC. Its protein is CASSQEYRSQETQYF.

This clone was seen more than once but under ten times. This CDR3 is CASSAGGALWGYTF. CDR3 DNA: TGTGCCAGCAGTGCTGGGGGGGCACTCTGGGGCTACACCTTC. This chain connects TRBV2 to TRBJ1-2; TRBD1 is a possible D gene (6 bases). CDR1 and CDR2 from the germline V gene are SNHLY and FYNNEI. V was pared by 4 bases and J by 8 bases, with 17 bases between. The CDR3 covers 14 residues.

This clone was seen only a few times. The chain uses TRBV6-1 and TRBJ2-5; D remains unclear. The J call may be mistaken, given a closer DNA end match to TRBJ2-7. Germline V gene data show CDR1 as MNHNS and CDR2 as SASEGT. This CDR3 comprises 16 residues. In nucleotides, the CDR3 is TGTGCCAGCAGTGAAAGAGGCCGGCCGGTGTCCTACGAGCAGTACTTC. Residues: CASSERGRPVSYEQYF.